One and the same sample provided the 23 T cell receptor beta chains below, sequenced in a study of blood T cell repertoires in COVID-19. Data came from immunoSEQ multiplex PCR; TCRdb stores just in-frame clones and leaves some out. This sample has some 150,000 clones, with over 80% found just once. Sequencing was done on a sample of peripheral blood. The receptors stem from a man aged 50-60 years who had recovered from COVID-19.

The chain is built from TRBV21-1 and TRBJ2-5; TRBD2, as called in the table, went unchecked against the DNA. TRBV21-1 is a recognized pseudogene. The CDR3 is 16 amino acids. The CDR3 spells CASSKREGGTYETQYF. Written as DNA, the CDR3 is TGTGCCAGCAGCAAAAGGGAGGGAGGGACCTATGAGACCCAGTACTTC.

This clone showed up just a few times. This rearrangement joins TRBV5-5 to TRBJ1-6; tentative D call: TRBD1 (6 bases). The germline CDR1 and CDR2 sequences are SGHKS and YYEKEE (reference sequence). The CDR3 covers 16 residues. Trimming removed 3 bases at V and 7 bases at J, with 17 bases between. CDR3 DNA sequence: TGTGCCAGCAGCTCGAATGGACAGAGGAGGAATTCACCCCTCCACTTT. The encoded protein is CASSSNGQRRNSPLHF.

The chain has TRBV9 and TRBJ2-3, with a weak D call TRBD1 (6 bases). Germline CDR1 reads SGDLS; CDR2 reads YYNGEE. V lost 4 bases and J 2 bases, leaving 20 bases between the germline ends. The CDR3 spans 17 residues. The CDR3: CASSPRGAGATTDTQYF. CDR3 coding DNA: TGTGCCAGCAGCCCCCGTGGGGCAGGGGCGACCACAGATACGCAGTATTTT. The variable domain in full, completed from reference TRBV9 and TRBJ2-3, reads DSGVTQTPKHLITATGQRVTLRCSPRSGDLSVYWYQQSLDQGLQFLIQYYNGEERAKGNILERFSAQQFPDLHSELNLSSLELGDSALYFCASSPRGAGATTDTQYFGPGTRLTVL.

The genes are TRBV5-6 and TRBJ1-2; D is perhaps TRBD1 (5 bases). The V end was cut by 1 base, the J end by 4 bases, with 11 bases between. Germline CDR1 is SGHDT and CDR2 is YYEEEE. This CDR3 is 14 amino acids long. The CDR3 reads CASSLIATGYGYTF. CDR3 coding DNA: TGTGCCAGCAGCTTGATCGCAACAGGCTATGGCTACACCTTC. The variable domain in full, with the rest retrieved from reference TRBV5-6 and TRBJ1-2, is DAGVTQSPTHLIKTRGQQVTLRCSPKSGHDTVSWYQQALGQGPQFIFQYYEEEERQRGNFPDRFSGHQFPNYSSELNVNALLLGDSALYLCASSLIATGYGYTFGSGTRLTVV.

The chain is built from TRBV29-1 and TRBJ2-1; 12 bases agree with TRBD2. Germline values: CDR1 SQVTM, CDR2 ANQGSEA. There are 17 residues in the CDR3. Trimming removed 2 bases from V and 8 bases from J; junction bases left unmatched: 13. The CDR3 is CSVERPSGGAQRDEQFF. The DNA for the CDR3 is TGCAGCGTTGAACGTCCTAGCGGGGGGGCCCAGCGCGATGAGCAGTTCTTC.

The V and J genes are TRBV12-3 or TRBV12-4 and TRBJ2-7; TRBD1 matches 7 bases. The V gene end was trimmed by 3 bases and the J gene end by 3 bases; junction bases not matched to a gene: 2. This CDR3 comprises 13 residues. The CDR3 DNA follows: TGTGCCAGCAGTTTCCACAGGGGCTACGAGCAGTACTTC. Translating it yields CASSFHRGYEQYF.

The chain joins TRBV27 to TRBJ1-4, with no clear D. The CDR3 extends over 17 amino acids. The germline V gene has CDR1 MNHEY and CDR2 SMNVEV (reference sequence). V shed 0 bases and J shed 3 bases, with 14 bases lying between them. The CDR3 DNA reads TGTGCCAGCAGTTTATCCTTCACAATCGGAGCTAATGAAAAACTGTTTTTT. It specifies CASSLSFTIGANEKLFF.

The chain uses TRBV3-1 (or the pseudogene TRBV3-2) and TRBJ1-1, with D tentatively TRBD1 (6 bases). The CDR3 loop spans 16 amino acids. V lost 0 bases, J lost 6 bases, and 17 bases lay in between. Germline CDR1 LGHDT, CDR2 YNNKEL (reference sequence). The CDR3 coding sequence is TGTGCCAGCAGCCAAGATCGGCGGGGGCTTGCCGCTGAAGCTTTCTTT. Encoded protein: CASSQDRRGLAAEAFF.

V usage is TRBV4-3 and J usage is TRBJ1-1; D remains ambiguous. CDR1 is LGHNA, CDR2 YSLEER, per germline. This CDR3 is built from 14 residues. V lost 0 bases and J 6 bases, leaving 11 bases between the germline ends. The CDR3 nucleotides read TGCGCCAGCAGCCAAGATTTCGCGGCACCTGAAGCTTTCTTT. Encoded protein: CASSQDFAAPEAFF.

This chain uses TRBV4-3 with TRBJ1-3; D is unresolved. The CDR3 is 15 amino acids. V gave up 0 bases and J gave up 0 bases, with 6 bases separating them. The germline V gene has CDR1 LGHNA and CDR2 YSLEER. This CDR3 is CASSQDSLSGNTIYF. The CDR3 coding sequence is TGCGCCAGCAGCCAAGATAGCCTCTCTGGAAACACCATATATTTT.

The rearrangement links TRBV7-6 to TRBJ1-2; D remains ambiguous. With 1 base removed from V and 4 bases from J, the gap between germline ends came to 16 bases. The CDR3 extends over 16 amino acids. Germline assignment: CDR1 SGHVS and CDR2 FNYEAQ. CDR3 amino acids: CASSLVEAAAGYGYTF. CDR3 in DNA: TGTGCCAGCAGCTTAGTCGAAGCGGCAGCGGGCTATGGCTACACCTTC.

Written as DNA, the CDR3 is TGTGCCAGCAGTTCCACCGGGACAGCGAACACCGGGGAGCTGTTTTTT. This translates into CASSSTGTANTGELFF. This chain joins TRBV6-6 and TRBJ2-2, with 7 positions matching TRBD1. Germline CDR1 MNHNY, CDR2 SVGAGI (reference sequence). The ends lost 4 bases at V and 0 bases at J; junction bases unmatched: 5. The CDR3 runs 16 residues.

The chain employs TRBV4-1 and TRBJ2-2, with 9 bases fitting TRBD1. CDR3 length: 17 residues. Germline values: CDR1 MGHRA, CDR2 YSYEKL. V shed 4 bases and J 4 bases; nucleotides not matched to a gene: 10. CDR3 sequence (DNA): TGCGCCAGCAGCCCCCGGAGACAGGGGGTTGGCACCGGGGAGCTGTTTTTT. Its protein is CASSPRRQGVGTGELFF.

CDR3 residues: CASSGFRDRGLQETQYF. The DNA for the CDR3 is TGTGCCAGCAGCGGATTCCGGGACAGGGGGCTCCAAGAGACCCAGTACTTC. The V call is TRBV9, the J call TRBJ2-5; TRBD1 aligns across 12 bases. Germline CDR1 SGDLS, CDR2 YYNGEE. There are 17 residues in the CDR3. Germline trimming cut 3 bases from V and 1 base from J; bases unmatched to any gene: 7. The variable domain in full, with the rest retrieved from reference TRBV9 and TRBJ2-5, is DSGVTQTPKHLITATGQRVTLRCSPRSGDLSVYWYQQSLDQGLQFLIQYYNGEERAKGNILERFSAQQFPDLHSELNLSSLELGDSALYFCASSGFRDRGLQETQYFGPGTRLLVL.

This clone was seen more than once but under ten times. The chain combines TRBV5-1 with TRBJ1-2; D is unresolved. The V and J ends lost 0 bases and 1 base respectively, with 7 bases between them. Germline V lookup: CDR1 SGHRS, CDR2 YFSETQ. This CDR3 region has 14 residues. The CDR3 sequence: CASSLEQNNYGYTF. DNA of the CDR3: TGCGCCAGCAGCTTGGAACAGAATAACTATGGCTACACCTTC.

V and J are TRBV18 and TRBJ2-4; D not certain. V was trimmed by 0 bases and J by 6 bases, leaving 15 bases between them. This CDR3 region has 16 residues. CDR1 is KGHSH, CDR2 LQKENI, per germline. CDR3 sequence reads: CASSPPYRVRGNIQYF. Written as DNA, the CDR3 is TGTGCCAGCTCACCACCGTATAGAGTACGCGGAAACATTCAGTACTTC.

In nucleotides, the CDR3 is TGTGCCAGCAGTATACGACAGTACAATGAGCAGTTCTTC. This codes for CASSIRQYNEQFF. The chain has TRBV27 and TRBJ2-1; tentatively, D is TRBD1 (5 bases). The V end lost 5 bases, the J end lost 4 bases, and 9 bases lay between the germline ends. The germline CDR1 and CDR2 sequences are MNHEY and SMNVEV (reference sequence). This CDR3 is 13 amino acids long.

The rearrangement uses TRBV30 and TRBJ2-1; 10 bases align to TRBD1. CDR1 is GTSNPN and CDR2 is SVGIG in the germline V gene (reference sequence). V lost 5 bases to trimming and J lost 6 bases; unmatched junction nucleotides: 4. The CDR3 runs to 13 residues. The CDR3 is CAWGTGVGNEQFF. In DNA, the CDR3 is TGTGCCTGGGGGACAGGGGTGGGCAATGAGCAGTTCTTC.

The chain carries TRBV6-2 or TRBV6-3 and TRBJ1-1; 7 nucleotides match TRBD1. The CDR3 is 16 residues long. The trim removed 5 bases at V and 0 bases at J, leaving 9 bases unmatched. The germline CDR1 and CDR2 sequences are MNHEY and SVGEGT. CDR3 in DNA: TGTGCCAGCAGTGGACGGACAGGAGTAATGAACACTGAAGCTTTCTTT. Its translation is CASSGRTGVMNTEAFF.

This clone appeared once. The chain couples TRBV6-2 or TRBV6-3 to TRBJ2-7; 10 nucleotides align to TRBD2. Germline loops: CDR1 MNHEY, CDR2 SVGEGT. The CDR3 consists of 16 residues. With 6 bases clipped from V and 6 bases from J, the junction kept 14 bases outside the gene matches. Here the CDR3 DNA reads TGTGCCAGCAGCCATGGACCCGGACTAGCGGCGGGCGAGCAGTACTTC. This sequence encodes CASSHGPGLAAGEQYF.

The CDR3: CASRWDSKNYGYTF. CDR3 nucleotide sequence: TGCGCCAGCAGATGGGACAGTAAAAACTATGGCTACACCTTC. This rearrangement joins TRBV23-1 to TRBJ1-2; 7 bases map to TRBD1. TRBV23-1 is identified as an open reading frame with a role that is uncertain. The V segment lost 6 bases and the J segment 2 bases; nucleotides outside the gene matches: 6. The CDR3 has 14 residues.

The chain employs TRBV19 and TRBJ1-5, with TRBD1 matching over 10 bases. This CDR3 is 15 amino acids long. Germline CDR1 LNHDA, CDR2 SQIVND (reference sequence). The J segment lost 6 bases and the V segment lost 5 bases, leaving 7 bases of the junction unmatched. Here the CDR3 DNA reads TGTGCCAGTAGTCGGGACAGGGGACTAGGTCAGCCCCAGCATTTT. Protein product: CASSRDRGLGQPQHF.

This chain uses TRBV29-1 with TRBJ1-3; the D is unclear. Germline V gives CDR1 SQVTM, CDR2 ANQGSEA. V was trimmed by 2 bases and J by 0 bases, leaving 8 bases between them. This CDR3 is built from 14 residues. The DNA for the CDR3 is TGCAGCGTTGAAACCCCCGGCTCTGGAAACACCATATATTTT. Encoded protein: CSVETPGSGNTIYF.